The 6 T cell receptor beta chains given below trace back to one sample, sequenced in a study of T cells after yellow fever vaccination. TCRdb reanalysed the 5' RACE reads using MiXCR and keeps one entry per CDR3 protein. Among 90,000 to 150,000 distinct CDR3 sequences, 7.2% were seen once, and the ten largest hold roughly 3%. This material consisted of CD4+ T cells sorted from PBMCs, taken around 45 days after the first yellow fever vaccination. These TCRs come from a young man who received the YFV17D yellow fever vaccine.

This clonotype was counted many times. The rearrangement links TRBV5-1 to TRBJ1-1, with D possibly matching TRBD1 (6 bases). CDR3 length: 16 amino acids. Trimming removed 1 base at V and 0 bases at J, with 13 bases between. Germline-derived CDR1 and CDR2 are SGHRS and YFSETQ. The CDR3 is CASSLLGGPMNTEAFF. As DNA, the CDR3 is TGCGCCAGCAGCTTGCTAGGGGGGCCGATGAACACTGAAGCTTTCTTT. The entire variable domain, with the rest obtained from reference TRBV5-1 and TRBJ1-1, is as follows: KAGVTQTPRYLIKTRGQQVTLSCSPISGHRSVSWYQQTPGQGLQFLFEYFSETQRNKGNFPGRFSGRQFSNSRSEMNVSTLELGDSALYLCASSLLGGPMNTEAFFGQGTRLTVV.

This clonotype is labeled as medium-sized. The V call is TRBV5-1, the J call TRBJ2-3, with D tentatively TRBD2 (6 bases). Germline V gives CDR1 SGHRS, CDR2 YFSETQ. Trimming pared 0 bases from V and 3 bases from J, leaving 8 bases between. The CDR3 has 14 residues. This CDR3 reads CASSLGLATDTQYF. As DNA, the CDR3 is TGCGCCAGCAGCTTGGGGCTAGCGACAGATACGCAGTATTTT.

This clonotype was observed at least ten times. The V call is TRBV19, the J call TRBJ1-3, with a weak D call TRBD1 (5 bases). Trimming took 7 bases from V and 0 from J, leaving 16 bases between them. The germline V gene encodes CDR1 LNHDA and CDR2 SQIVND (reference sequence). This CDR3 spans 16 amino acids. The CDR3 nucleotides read TGTGCCAGTACCCCGTCGACAGTCCACTCTGGAAACACCATATATTTT. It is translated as CASTPSTVHSGNTIYF.

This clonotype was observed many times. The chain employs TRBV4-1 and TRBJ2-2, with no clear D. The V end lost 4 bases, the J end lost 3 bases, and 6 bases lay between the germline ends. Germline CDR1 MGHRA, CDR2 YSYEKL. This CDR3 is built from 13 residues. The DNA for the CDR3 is TGCGCCAGCAGCCTAGGATACACCGGGGAGCTGTTTTTT. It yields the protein CASSLGYTGELFF.

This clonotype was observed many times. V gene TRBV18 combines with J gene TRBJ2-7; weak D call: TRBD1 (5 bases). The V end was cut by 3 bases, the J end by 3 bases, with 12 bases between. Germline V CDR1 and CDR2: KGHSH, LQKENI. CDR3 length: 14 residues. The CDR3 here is CASSPQDSFYEQYV. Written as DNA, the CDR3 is TGTGCCAGCTCACCCCAAGACAGTTTCTACGAGCAGTACGTC.

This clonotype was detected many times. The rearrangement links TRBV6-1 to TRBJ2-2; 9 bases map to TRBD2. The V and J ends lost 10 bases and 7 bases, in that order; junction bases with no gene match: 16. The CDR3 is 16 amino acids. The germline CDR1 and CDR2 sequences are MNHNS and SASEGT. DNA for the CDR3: TGTGCCACCGCCCTGGAGCTAGCGGGGCCCGGCGGGGAGCTGTTTTTT. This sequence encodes CATALELAGPGGELFF.